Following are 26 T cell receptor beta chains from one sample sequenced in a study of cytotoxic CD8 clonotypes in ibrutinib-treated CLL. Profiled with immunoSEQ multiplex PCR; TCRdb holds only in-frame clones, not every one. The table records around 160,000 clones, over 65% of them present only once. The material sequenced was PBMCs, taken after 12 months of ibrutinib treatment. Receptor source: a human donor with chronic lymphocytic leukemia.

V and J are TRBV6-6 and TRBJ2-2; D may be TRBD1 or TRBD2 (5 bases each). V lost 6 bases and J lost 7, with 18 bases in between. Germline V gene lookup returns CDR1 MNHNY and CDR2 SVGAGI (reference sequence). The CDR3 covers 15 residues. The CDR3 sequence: CASRSGRISFGELFF. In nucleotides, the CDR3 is TGTGCCAGCAGATCGGGACGGATCTCCTTCGGGGAGCTGTTTTTT.

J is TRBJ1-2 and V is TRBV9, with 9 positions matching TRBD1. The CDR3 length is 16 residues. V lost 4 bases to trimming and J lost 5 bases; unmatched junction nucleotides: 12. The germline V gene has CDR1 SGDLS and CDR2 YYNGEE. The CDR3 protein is CASSPVPGQGYYGYTF. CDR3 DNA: TGTGCCAGCAGCCCCGTCCCGGGACAGGGTTATTATGGCTACACCTTC.

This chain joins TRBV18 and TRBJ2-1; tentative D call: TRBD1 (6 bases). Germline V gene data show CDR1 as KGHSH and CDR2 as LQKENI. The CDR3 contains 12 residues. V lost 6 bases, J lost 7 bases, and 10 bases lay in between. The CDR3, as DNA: TGTGCCAGCTCCCTCGGGACAAATGAGCAGTTCTTC. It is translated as CASSLGTNEQFF.

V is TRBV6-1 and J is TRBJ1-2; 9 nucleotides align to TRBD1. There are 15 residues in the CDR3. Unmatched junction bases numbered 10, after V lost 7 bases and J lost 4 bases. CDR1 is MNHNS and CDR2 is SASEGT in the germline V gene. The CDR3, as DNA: TGTGCCAGCACCCCTCTTACAGGGGGCGGCTATGGCTACACCTTC. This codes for CASTPLTGGGYGYTF.

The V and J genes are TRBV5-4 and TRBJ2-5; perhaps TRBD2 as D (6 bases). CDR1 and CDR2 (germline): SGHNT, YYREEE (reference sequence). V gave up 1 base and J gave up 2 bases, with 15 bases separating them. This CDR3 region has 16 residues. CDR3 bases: TGTGCCAGCAGCTTGAGCCCGGGAGCAAGACAAGAGACCCAGTACTTC. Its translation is CASSLSPGARQETQYF. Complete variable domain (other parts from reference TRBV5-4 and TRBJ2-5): ETGVTQSPTHLIKTRGQQVTLRCSSQSGHNTVSWYQQALGQGPQFIFQYYREEENGRGNFPPRFSGLQFPNYSSELNVNALELDDSALYLCASSLSPGARQETQYFGPGTRLLVL.

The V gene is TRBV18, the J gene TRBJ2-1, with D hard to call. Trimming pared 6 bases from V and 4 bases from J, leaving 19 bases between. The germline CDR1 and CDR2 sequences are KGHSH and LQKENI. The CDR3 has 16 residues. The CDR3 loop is CASSLGSAYEYNEQFF. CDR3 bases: TGTGCCAGCTCTCTAGGGTCTGCGTACGAATACAATGAGCAGTTCTTC.

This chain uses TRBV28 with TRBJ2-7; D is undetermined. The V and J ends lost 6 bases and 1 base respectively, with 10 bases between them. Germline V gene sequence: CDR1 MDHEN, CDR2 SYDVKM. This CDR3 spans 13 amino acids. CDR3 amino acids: CASRHQRSYEQYF. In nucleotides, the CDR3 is TGTGCCAGCAGACACCAACGTTCCTACGAGCAGTACTTC. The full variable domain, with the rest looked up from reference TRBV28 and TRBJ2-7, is DVKVTQSSRYLVKRTGEKVFLECVQDMDHENMFWYRQDPGLGLRLIYFSYDVKMKEKGDIPEGYSVSREKKERFSLILESASTNQTSMYLCASRHQRSYEQYFGPGTRLTVT.

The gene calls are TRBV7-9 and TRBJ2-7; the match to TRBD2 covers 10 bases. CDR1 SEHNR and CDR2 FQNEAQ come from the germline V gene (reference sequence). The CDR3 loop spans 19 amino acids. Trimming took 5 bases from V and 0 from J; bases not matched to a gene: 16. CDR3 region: CASSLGASGSIRSSYEQYF. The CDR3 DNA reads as TGTGCCAGCAGCCTTGGGGCTAGCGGGAGCATCCGGAGCTCCTACGAGCAGTACTTC.

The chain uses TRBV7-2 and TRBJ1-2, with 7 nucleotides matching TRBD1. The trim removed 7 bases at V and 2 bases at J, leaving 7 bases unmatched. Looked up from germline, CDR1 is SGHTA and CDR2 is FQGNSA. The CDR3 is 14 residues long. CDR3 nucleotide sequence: TGTGCCAGCACCCCACCGACAGGGAACTATGGCTACACCTTC. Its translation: CASTPPTGNYGYTF.

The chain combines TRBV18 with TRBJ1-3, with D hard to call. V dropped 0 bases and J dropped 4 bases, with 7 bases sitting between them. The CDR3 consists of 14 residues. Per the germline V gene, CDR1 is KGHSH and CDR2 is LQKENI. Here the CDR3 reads CASSPPAGGNTIYF. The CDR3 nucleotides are TGTGCCAGCTCACCACCCGCCGGAGGAAACACCATATATTTT. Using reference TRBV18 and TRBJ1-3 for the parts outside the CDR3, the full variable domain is NAGVMQNPRHLVRRRGQEARLRCSPMKGHSHVYWYRQLPEEGLKFMVYLQKENIIDESGMPKERFSAEFPKEGPSILRIQQVVRGDSAAYFCASSPPAGGNTIYFGEGSWLTVV.

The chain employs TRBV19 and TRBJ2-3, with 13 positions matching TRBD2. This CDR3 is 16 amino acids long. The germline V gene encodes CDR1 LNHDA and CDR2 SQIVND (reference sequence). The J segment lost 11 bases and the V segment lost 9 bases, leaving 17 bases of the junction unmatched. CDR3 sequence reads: CASSPFAGTSGTRQYF. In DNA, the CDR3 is TGTGCCAGCTCGCCCTTCGCCGGGACTAGCGGGACCCGGCAGTATTTT.

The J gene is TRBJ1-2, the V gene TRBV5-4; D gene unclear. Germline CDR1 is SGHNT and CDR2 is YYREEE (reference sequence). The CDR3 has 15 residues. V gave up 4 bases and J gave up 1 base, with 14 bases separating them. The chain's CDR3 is CASSGDLGYNYGYTF. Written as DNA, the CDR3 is TGTGCCAGCAGCGGGGATTTAGGGTATAACTATGGCTACACCTTC.

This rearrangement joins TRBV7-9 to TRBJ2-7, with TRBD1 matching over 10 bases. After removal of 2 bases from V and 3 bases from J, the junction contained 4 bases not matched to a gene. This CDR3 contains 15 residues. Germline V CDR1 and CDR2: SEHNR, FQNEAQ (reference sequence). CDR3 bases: TGTGCCAGCAGCTTATTTGGGGACAGGGGCTACGAGCAGTACTTC. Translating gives CASSLFGDRGYEQYF.

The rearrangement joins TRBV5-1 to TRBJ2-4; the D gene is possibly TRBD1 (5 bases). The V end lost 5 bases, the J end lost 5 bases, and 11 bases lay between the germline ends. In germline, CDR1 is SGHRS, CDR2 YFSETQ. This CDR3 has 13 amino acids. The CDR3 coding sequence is TGCGCCAGCAGTGACAGCTTGGAAAACATTCAGTACTTC. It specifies CASSDSLENIQYF. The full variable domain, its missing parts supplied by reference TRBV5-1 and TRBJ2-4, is KAGVTQTPRYLIKTRGQQVTLSCSPISGHRSVSWYQQTPGQGLQFLFEYFSETQRNKGNFPGRFSGRQFSNSRSEMNVSTLELGDSALYLCASSDSLENIQYFGAGTRLSVL.

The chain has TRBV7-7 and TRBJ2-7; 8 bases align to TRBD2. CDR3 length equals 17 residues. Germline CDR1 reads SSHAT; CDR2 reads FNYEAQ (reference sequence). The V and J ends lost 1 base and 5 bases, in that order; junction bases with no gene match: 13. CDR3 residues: CASSLGGRAGGGDEQYF. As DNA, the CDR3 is TGTGCCAGCAGCTTAGGGGGACGGGCGGGAGGTGGAGACGAGCAGTACTTC.

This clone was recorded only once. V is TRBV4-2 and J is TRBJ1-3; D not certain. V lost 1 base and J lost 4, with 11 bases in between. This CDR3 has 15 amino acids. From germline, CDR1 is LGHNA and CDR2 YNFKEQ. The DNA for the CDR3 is TGTGCCAGCAGCCAAGTCCCAGGCCCCGGAAACACCATATATTTT. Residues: CASSQVPGPGNTIYF.

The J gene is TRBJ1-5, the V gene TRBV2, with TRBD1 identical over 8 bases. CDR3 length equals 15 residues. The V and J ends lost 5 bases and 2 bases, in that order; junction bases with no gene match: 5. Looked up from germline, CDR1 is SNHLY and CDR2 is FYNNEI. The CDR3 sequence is CASSPQGVGNQPQHF. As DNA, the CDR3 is TGTGCCAGCAGTCCACAGGGGGTCGGCAATCAGCCCCAGCATTTT. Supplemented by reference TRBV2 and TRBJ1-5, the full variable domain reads EPEVTQTPSHQVTQMGQEVILRCVPISNHLYFYWYRQILGQKVEFLVSFYNNEISEKSEIFDDQFSVERPDGSNFTLKIRSTKLEDSAMYFCASSPQGVGNQPQHFGDGTRLSIL.

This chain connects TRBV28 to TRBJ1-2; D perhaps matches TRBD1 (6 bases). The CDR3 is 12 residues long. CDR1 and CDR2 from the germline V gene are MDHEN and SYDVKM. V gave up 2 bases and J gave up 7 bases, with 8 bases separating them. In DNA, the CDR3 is TGTGCCAGCAGTTTACCAGGGGCTGGCTACACCTTC. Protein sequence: CASSLPGAGYTF.

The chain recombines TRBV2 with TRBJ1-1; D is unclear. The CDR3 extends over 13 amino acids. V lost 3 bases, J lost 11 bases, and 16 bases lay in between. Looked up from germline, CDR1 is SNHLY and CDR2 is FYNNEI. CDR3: CASSEEEGLGAFF. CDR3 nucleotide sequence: TGTGCCAGCAGTGAGGAGGAGGGTCTAGGGGCTTTCTTT.

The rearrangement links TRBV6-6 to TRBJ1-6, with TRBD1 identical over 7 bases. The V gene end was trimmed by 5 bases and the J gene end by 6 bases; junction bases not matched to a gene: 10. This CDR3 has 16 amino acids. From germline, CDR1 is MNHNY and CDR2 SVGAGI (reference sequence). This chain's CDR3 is CASSASGGPFNSPLHF. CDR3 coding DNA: TGTGCCAGCAGTGCCTCAGGGGGACCCTTTAATTCACCCCTCCACTTT.

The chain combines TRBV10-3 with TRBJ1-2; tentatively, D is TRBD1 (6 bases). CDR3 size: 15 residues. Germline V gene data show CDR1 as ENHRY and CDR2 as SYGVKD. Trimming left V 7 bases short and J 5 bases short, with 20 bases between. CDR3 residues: CAINGGQGSSYGYTF. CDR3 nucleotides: TGTGCCATCAATGGGGGGCAGGGATCATCTTATGGCTACACCTTC.

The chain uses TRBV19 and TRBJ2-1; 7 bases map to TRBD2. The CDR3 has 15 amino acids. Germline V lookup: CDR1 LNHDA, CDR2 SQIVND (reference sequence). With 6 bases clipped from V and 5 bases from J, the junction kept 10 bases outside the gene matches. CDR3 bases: TGTGCCAGTAGCCTGTCGGGACTACCAAACAATGAGCAGTTCTTC. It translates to CASSLSGLPNNEQFF.

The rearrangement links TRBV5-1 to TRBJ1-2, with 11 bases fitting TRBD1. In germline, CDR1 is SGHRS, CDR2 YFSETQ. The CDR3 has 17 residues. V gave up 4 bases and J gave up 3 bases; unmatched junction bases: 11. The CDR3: CASSPRTGGSGDYGYTF. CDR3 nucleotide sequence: TGCGCCAGCAGCCCTCGGACAGGGGGCTCGGGCGACTATGGCTACACCTTC.

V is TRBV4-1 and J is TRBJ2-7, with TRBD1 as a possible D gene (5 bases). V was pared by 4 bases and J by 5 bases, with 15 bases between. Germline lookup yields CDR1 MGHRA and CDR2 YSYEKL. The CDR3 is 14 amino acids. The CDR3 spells CASSLRQGGDEQYF. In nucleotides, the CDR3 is TGCGCCAGCAGCCTAAGGCAGGGCGGCGACGAGCAGTACTTC.

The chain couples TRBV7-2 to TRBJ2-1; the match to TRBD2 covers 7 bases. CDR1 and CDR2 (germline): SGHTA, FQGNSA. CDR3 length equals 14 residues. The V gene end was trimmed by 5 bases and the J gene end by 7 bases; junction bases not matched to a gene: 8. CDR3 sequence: CASSPYVGGNEQFF. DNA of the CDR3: TGTGCCAGCAGCCCCTATGTGGGAGGGAATGAGCAGTTCTTC.

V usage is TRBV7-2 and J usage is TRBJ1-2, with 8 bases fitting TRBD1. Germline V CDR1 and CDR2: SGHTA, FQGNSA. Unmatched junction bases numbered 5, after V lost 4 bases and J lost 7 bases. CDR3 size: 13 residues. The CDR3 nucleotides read TGTGCCAGCAGCTCCGGAGGACAGGGTGGCTACACCTTC. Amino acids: CASSSGGQGGYTF.